The clone carrying this T cell receptor beta chain was detected many times. This CDR3 region has 12 residues. Germline loops: CDR1 MNHNS, CDR2 SASEGT. V was cut by 6 bases and J by 5 bases, with 10 bases left in between. This record belongs to a study of read filtering for tumor transcriptome and immune sequencing. Study at large: The cohort had about 16 men and approximately 13 women aged about 47 to 90, mean about 66 years.

The library was built from about 400 ng RNA with molecular barcoded adaptors for alpha/delta and beta/gamma chains. TCRdb reanalysed the reads using MiXCR and keeps one entry per CDR3 protein. This sample has about 35,000 distinct CDR3 sequences; 13% to 15% occur once, and the top ten carry approximately 6.5%. This sequence was found in a donor aged 40 or older with multiple myeloma. This chain joins TRBV6-1 and TRBJ2-5; no firm D call. Sequencing was carried out using a population of CD138-negative cells sorted from bone marrow. The CDR3 DNA is TGTGCCAGCAGCCAGGCTGCGGAGACCCAGTACTTC. Translating it yields CASSQAAETQYF.